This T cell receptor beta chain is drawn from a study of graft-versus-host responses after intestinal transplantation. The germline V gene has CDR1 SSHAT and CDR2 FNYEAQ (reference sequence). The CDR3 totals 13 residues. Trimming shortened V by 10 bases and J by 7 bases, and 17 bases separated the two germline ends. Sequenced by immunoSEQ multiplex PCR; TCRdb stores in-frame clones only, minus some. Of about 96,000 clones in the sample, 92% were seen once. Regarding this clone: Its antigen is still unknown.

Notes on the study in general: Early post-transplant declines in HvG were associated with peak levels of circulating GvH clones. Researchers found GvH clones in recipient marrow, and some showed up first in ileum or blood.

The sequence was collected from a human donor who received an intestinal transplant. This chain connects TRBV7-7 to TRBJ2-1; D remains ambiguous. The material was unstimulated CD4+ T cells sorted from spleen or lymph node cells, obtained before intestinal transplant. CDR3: CAIVRQPGNEQFF. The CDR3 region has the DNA TGTGCCATTGTGCGGCAACCTGGGAATGAGCAGTTCTTC.